This T cell receptor beta chain comes out of a study of blood T cells in healthy people across ages. A J-beta primer mix and a sample-barcoded 5' primer were used in a second PCR of roughly 7 to 12 cycles. Each CDR3 protein is one row after TCRdb ran MiXCR on the 5' RACE reads. The sample has about 690,000 distinct CDR3 sequences, roughly two fifths seen once; the top ten hold around 30%. Trimming cost V 5 bases and J 3 bases; bases outside gene matches: 5. CDR1 and CDR2 (germline): SGHTA, FQGNSA. CDR3 length: 16 amino acids. The gene calls are TRBV7-2 and TRBJ2-2; 11 nucleotides match TRBD2. The sequenced material came from blood. The receptor was isolated from an elderly man in good health. CDR3 sequence: CASSPLLAGDTGELFF. In DNA form, the CDR3 reads TGTGCCAGCAGCCCCCTACTAGCGGGAGACACCGGGGAGCTGTTTTTT.